The TCR beta chain under discussion was sequenced for a study of memory B cells and T cells in multiple sclerosis. Overall study findings and caveats: Normalization was needed because clone-set size differences affected shared clonotype counts.

Some clones are missing from TCRdb's copy, which holds only in-frame ones; the method was immunoSEQ multiplex PCR. Among about 32,000 clones, about 84% were seen once, and the ten largest hold roughly 2.7%. Germline-derived CDR1 and CDR2 are MNHEY and SMNVEV (reference sequence). This CDR3 region has 14 residues. Trimming shortened V by 6 bases and J by 0 bases, and 8 bases separated the two germline ends. CFSE-dim autoproliferating and CFSE-high non-proliferating T cells from unstimulated culture were sequenced separately. Cultures began with roughly 5x10^7 CFSE-labeled PBMCs, unstimulated for roughly seven days, with replicate wells pooled. Notes on this clone: Antigen unknown.

This chain joins TRBV27 and TRBJ1-4; no definite D call. Input material: PBMCs from blood kept in culture. The receptor's source is a human donor with multiple sclerosis. As DNA, the CDR3 is TGTGCCAGCAGACTGGTAGCAACTAATGAAAAACTGTTTTTT. As protein: CASRLVATNEKLFF.